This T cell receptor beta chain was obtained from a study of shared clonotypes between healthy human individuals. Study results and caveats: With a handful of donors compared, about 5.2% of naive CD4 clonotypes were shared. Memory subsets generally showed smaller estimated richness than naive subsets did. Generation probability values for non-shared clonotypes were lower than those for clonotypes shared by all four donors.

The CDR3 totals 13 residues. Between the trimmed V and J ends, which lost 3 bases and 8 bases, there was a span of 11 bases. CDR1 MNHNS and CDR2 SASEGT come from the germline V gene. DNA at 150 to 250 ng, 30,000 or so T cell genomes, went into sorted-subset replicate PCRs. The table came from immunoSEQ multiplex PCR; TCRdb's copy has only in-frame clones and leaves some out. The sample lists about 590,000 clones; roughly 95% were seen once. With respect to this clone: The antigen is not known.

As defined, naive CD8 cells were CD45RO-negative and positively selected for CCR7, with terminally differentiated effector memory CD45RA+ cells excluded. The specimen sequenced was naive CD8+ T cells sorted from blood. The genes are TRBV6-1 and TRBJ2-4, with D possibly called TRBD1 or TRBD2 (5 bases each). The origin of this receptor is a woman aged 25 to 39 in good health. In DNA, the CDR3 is TGTGCCAGCAGTGAGGGTGGGACGGACATTCAGTACTTC. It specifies CASSEGGTDIQYF.